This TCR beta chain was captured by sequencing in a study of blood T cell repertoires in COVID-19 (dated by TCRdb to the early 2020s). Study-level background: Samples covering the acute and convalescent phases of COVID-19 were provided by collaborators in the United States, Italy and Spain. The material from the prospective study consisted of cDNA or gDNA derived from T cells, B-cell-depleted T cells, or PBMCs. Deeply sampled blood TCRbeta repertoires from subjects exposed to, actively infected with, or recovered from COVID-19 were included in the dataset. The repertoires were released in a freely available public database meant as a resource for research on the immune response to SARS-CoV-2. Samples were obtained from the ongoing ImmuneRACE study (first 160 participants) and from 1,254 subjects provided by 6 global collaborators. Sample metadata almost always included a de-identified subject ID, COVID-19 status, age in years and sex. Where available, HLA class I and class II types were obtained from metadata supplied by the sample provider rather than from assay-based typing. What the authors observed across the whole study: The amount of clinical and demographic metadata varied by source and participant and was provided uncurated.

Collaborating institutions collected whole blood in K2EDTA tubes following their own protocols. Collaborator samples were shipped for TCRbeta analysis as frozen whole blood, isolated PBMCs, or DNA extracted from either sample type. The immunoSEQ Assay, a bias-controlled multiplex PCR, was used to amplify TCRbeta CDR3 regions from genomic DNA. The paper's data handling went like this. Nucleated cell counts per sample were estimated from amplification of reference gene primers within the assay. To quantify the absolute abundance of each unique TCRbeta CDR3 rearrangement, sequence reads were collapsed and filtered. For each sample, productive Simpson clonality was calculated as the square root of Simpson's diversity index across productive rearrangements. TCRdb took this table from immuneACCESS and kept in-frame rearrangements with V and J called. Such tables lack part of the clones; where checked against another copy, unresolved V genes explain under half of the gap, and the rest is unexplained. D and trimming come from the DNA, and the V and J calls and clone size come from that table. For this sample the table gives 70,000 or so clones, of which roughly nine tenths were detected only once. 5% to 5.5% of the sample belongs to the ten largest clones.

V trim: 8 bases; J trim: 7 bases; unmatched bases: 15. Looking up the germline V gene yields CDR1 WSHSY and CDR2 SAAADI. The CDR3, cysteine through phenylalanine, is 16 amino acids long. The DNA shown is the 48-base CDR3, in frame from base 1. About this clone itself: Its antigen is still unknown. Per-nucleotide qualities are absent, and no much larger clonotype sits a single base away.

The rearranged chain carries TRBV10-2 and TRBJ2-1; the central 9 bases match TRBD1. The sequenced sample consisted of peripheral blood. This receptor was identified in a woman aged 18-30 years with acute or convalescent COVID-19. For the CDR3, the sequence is CASRSFPGQGKNEQFF. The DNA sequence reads TGCGCCAGCCGTTCATTCCCGGGACAGGGAAAAAATGAGCAGTTCTTC.